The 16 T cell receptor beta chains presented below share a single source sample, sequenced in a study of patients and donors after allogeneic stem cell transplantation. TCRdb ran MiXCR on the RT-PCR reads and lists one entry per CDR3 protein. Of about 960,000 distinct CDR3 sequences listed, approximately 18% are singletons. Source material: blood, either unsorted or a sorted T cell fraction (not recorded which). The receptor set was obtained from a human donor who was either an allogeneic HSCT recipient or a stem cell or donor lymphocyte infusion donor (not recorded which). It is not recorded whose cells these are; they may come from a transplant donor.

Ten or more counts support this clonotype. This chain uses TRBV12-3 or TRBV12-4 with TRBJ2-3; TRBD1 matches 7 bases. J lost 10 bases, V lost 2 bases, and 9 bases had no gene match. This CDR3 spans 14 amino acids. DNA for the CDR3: TGTGCCAGCAGTTTATCACAGGGGCATTGGGCGCAGTATTTT. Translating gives CASSLSQGHWAQYF.

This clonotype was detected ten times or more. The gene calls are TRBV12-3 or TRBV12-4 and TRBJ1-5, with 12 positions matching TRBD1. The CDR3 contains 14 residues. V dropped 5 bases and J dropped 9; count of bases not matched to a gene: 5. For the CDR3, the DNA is TGTGCCAGCAGTCCCGGGACAGGGGGCACGCCCCAGCATTTT. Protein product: CASSPGTGGTPQHF.

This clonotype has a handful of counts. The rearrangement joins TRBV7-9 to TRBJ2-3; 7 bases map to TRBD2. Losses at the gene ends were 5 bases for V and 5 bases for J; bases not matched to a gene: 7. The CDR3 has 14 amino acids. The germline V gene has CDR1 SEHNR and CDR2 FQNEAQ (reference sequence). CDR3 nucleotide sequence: TGTGCCAGCAGCCCCAGGGACTACTTAGATACGCAGTATTTT. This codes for CASSPRDYLDTQYF.

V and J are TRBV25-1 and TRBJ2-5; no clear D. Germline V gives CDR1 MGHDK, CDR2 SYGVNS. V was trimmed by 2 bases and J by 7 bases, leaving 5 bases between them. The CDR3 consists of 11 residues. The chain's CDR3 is CASSEQVTQYF. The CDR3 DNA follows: TGTGCCAGCAGTGAACAGGTGACCCAGTACTTC.

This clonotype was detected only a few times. The CDR3 sequence: CASSWTGGASGNTIYF. The CDR3 DNA reads as TGTGCCAGCAGTTGGACAGGGGGCGCCTCTGGAAACACCATATATTTT. V and J are TRBV27 and TRBJ1-3; 11 bases agree with TRBD1. The CDR3 length is 16 residues. Germline trimming cut 4 bases from V and 0 bases from J; bases unmatched to any gene: 2. Germline-derived CDR1 and CDR2 are MNHEY and SMNVEV (reference sequence).

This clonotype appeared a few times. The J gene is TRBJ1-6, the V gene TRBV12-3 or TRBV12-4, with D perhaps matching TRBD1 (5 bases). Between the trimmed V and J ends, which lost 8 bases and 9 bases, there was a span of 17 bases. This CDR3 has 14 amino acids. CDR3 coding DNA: TGTGCCAGCCTACGGGGGAAAGGGGCTTCACCCCTCCACTTT. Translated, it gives CASLRGKGASPLHF.

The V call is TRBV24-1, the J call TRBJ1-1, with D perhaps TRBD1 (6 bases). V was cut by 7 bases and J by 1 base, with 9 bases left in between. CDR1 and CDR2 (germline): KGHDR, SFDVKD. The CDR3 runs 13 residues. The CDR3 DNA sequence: TGTGCCACCAGCTCGGGACAGAACACTGAAGCTTTCTTT. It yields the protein CATSSGQNTEAFF.

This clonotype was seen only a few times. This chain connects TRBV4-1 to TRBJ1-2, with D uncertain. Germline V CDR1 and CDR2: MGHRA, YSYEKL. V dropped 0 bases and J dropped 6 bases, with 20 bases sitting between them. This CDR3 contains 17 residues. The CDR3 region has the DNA TGCGCCAGCAGCCAAGACATCATGGAAGTGGGCGTCCATGGCTACACCTTC. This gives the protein CASSQDIMEVGVHGYTF.

The CDR3 loop is CASSLSGRITEAFF. Written as DNA, the CDR3 is TGTGCCAGCAGTTTATCCGGACGGATCACTGAAGCTTTCTTT. The chain links TRBV27 to TRBJ1-1; D remains unclear. CDR3 size: 14 residues. Germline lookup yields CDR1 MNHEY and CDR2 SMNVEV (reference sequence). Trimming removed 0 bases from V and 4 bases from J, with 9 bases in between.

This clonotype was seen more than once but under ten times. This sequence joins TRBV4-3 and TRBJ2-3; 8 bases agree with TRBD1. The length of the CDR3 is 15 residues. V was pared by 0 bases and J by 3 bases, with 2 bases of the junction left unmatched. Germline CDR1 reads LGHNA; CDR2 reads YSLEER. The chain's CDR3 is CASSQDRGQTDTQYF. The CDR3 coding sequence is TGCGCCAGCAGCCAAGACAGGGGGCAAACAGATACGCAGTATTTT.

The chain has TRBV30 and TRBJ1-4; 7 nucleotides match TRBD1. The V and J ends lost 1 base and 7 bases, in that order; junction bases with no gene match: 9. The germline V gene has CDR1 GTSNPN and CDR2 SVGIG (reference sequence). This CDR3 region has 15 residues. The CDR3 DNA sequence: TGTGCCTGGAGTGGATGGACAGGATCTGCTGAAAAACTGTTTTTT. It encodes CAWSGWTGSAEKLFF.

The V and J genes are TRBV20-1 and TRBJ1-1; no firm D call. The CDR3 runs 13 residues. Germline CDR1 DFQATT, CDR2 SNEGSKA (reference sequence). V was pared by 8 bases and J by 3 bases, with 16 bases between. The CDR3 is CSLRWQADTEAFF. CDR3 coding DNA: TGCAGTCTCCGGTGGCAGGCGGACACTGAAGCTTTCTTT.

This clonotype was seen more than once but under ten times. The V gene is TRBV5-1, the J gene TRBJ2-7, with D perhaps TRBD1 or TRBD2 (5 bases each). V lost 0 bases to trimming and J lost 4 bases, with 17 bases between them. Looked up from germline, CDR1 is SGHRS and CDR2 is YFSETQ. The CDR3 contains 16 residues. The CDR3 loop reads CASSLGGSGSAYEQYF. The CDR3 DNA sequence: TGCGCCAGCAGCTTGGGGGGCTCGGGGTCCGCATACGAGCAGTACTTC.

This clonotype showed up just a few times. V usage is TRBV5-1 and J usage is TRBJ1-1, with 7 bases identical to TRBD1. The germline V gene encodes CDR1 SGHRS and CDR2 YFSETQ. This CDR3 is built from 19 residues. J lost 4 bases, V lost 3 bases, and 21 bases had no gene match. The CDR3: CASSSMPTSIQGSSTEAFF. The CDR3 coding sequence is TGCGCCAGCAGCTCGATGCCTACTTCTATACAGGGGAGTAGCACTGAAGCTTTCTTT.

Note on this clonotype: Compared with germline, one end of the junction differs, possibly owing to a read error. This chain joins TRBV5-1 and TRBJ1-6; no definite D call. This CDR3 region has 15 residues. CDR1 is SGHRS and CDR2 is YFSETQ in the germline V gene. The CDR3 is CASTLGGKENSPLHF. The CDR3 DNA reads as TGCGCCAGCACCTTGGGAGGAAAAGAAAATTCACCCCTCCACTTT. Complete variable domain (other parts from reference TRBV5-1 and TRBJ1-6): KAGVTQTPRYLIKTRGQQVTLSCSPISGHRSVSWYQQTPGQGLQFLFEYFSETQRNKGNFPGRFSGRQFSNSRSEMNVSTLELGDSALYLCASTLGGKENSPLHFGNGTRLTVT.

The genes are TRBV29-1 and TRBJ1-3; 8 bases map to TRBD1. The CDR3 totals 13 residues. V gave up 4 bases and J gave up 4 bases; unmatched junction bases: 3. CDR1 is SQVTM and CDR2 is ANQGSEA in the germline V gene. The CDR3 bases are TGCAGCGTTGGGAGGACAGGGGGAAACACCATATATTTT. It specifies CSVGRTGGNTIYF.